These T cell receptor beta chains were read from a single sample in a study of T cells in Graves' hyperthyroidism and ophthalmopathy. TCRdb redid the calling of the multiplex PCR reads with MiXCR, one entry per CDR3 protein. The table includes hundreds of thousands of distinct CDR3 sequences, approximately 20% detected once. The sequencing input was blood. The receptors here all came from a man aged 40-50 years with Graves' ophthalmopathy. Both conserved end residues are trimmed from each CDR3.

J gene | V gene | CDR3 protein
TRBJ1-1 | TRBV5-1 | ASSFTGQGETEAF
TRBJ2-1 | TRBV5-8 | ASSLGTSGRGSYHEQF
TRBJ2-7 | TRBV2 | ASSDFLSSYEQY
TRBJ2-5 | TRBV15 | ATSRAPEQETQY
TRBJ2-5 | TRBV10-2 | ASSAGTAGVETQY
TRBJ2-1 | TRBV29-1 | SVEASANEQF
TRBJ2-1 | TRBV5-1 | ASSGRGAYNEQF
TRBJ2-5 | TRBV12-3/TRBV12-4 | ASSLVSGLKETQY
TRBJ2-7 | TRBV11-2 | ASSGEGVVGYEQY
TRBJ2-7 | TRBV5-1 | ASSLERGPSYEQY
TRBJ1-4 | TRBV2 | ASNGREEEKLF
TRBJ1-2 | TRBV29-1 | SVLSGQGADGYT
TRBJ2-2 | TRBV6-1 | ARNEGGENTGELF
TRBJ2-7 | TRBV7-9 | ASSGGLAGGYYEQY
TRBJ2-7 | TRBV20-1 | SAISGRAVDEQY
TRBJ1-6 | TRBV7-2 | ASSLSADRGLPLH
TRBJ1-2 | TRBV12-5 | ASGNRDRDGYT
TRBJ2-2 | TRBV7-2 | ASSLALAGATGELF
TRBJ2-7 | TRBV6-1 | ASSNGGVPYEQY
TRBJ1-2 | TRBV29-1 | SYTGGYGYT
TRBJ2-5 | TRBV11-2 | ASSFAGLAGAKTQY
TRBJ2-3 | TRBV24-1 | ATSETGSTDTQY
TRBJ2-7 | TRBV16 | ASSQGELGEQY
TRBJ2-2 | TRBV11-2 | ASNPPAGELF
TRBJ2-7 | TRBV6-1 | ASSQGSARELSYEQY
TRBJ1-1 | TRBV6-1 | ASSERTLGWLNTGAF
TRBJ1-4 | TRBV20-1 | SAGPGTGNEKLF
TRBJ1-2 | TRBV9 | ASSRDRVAGYT
TRBJ2-2 | TRBV4-1 | ASSSSGSGTRTGELF
TRBJ2-1 | TRBV6-1 | ASRARGAGGLNEQF
TRBJ2-7 | TRBV10-3 | AISSGGLAYEQY
TRBJ2-7 | TRBV6-1 | ASSPLAGGTYEQY
TRBJ1-5 | TRBV15 | ATSISSNQPQH
TRBJ1-5 | TRBV19 | ASSLRGPGSDQPQH
TRBJ2-5 | TRBV19 | ASSTTASGSLQETQY
TRBJ2-1 | TRBV5-1 | ASGTSNVYNEQF
TRBJ2-7 | TRBV5-1 | ASSLAVLNRGRDGQY
TRBJ2-4 | TRBV6-1 | ASSEITSDGPKNIQY
TRBJ2-7 | TRBV18 | ASSPMGQPEQY
TRBJ2-1 | TRBV30 | AWTSGRLEQF
TRBJ2-6 | TRBV5-8 | ASSFRAGANVLT
TRBJ2-4 | TRBV28 | ASSHQPKNIQY
TRBJ1-2 | TRBV28 | ASSQVPWGLDYGYT
TRBJ1-1 | TRBV9 | ASTQGYGTEAF
TRBJ2-5 | TRBV12-3/TRBV12-4 | ASGTWGTETQY
TRBJ1-5 | TRBV7-2 | ASSSAGGQPQH
TRBJ2-3 | TRBV28 | ASSPLADASTDTQY
TRBJ1-5 | TRBV27 | ASSSAGLSNQPQH
TRBJ1-2 | TRBV11-2 | ASSPSWSDYGYT
TRBJ1-1 | TRBV24-1 | ATSDFGRGPTEAF
TRBJ2-7 | TRBV7-8 | ASSPGAGGITYEQY